This T cell receptor beta chain originates from a study of human T cells and chemical hapten exposure (dated by TCRdb to the early 2020s). Study-level background: For sensitization, 2% DPC in acetone was applied to a roughly 2 cm by roughly 2 cm area of upper inner arm skin. Roughly 30 alopecia patients gave blood for TCR sequencing at one to four time points (pre-sensitization, 2, 6 and 24 weeks). Alopecia areata with under or over 50% scalp involvement, alopecia totalis and alopecia universalis were represented in the patient cohort, which was mostly female. Throughout the approximately 26-week study period, patients were also given weekly therapeutic DPC doses on the scalp. Libraries were pooled for sequencing, and per-sample TCR yields varied mainly because of small differences in library volumes within the pool. Peripheral blood TCR repertoire changes were tracked in vivo in alopecia patients during primary and secondary sensitization to the hapten diphenylcyclopropenone (DPC). Patient blood was sampled pre-sensitization (week 0) and at 2, 6 and about 24 weeks after DPC sensitization. Patch testing was done on the upper back using Finn chambers containing 0.01% DPC, and results were scored after 6 days according to International Contact Dermatitis Research Group standards.

In light of the paper, this sample's time point label describes: patch test 2, 6 weeks after DPC sensitization. The sample's treatment or condition label, in plain terms: therapeutic diphenylcyclopropenone sensitization with weekly scalp DPC. At each patch-test visit, blood was drawn before the patch test was applied. Patients were eligible if aged 18 to 70, diagnosed with alopecia and judged suitable for DPC therapy, and pregnant patients were excluded. Unfractionated whole blood was collected in Tempus Blood RNA tubes, and total RNA was extracted from that blood. Library generation was performed with RACE. The run used a NextSeq 500. During library preparation, unique molecular identifiers were attached to individual cDNA molecules so that TCRs could be counted quantitatively and reproducibly. For every blood RNA sample, sequencing covered both the TCR alpha and TCR beta chains. The study's own analysis went as follows. The median number of TCRs per sample was 90,000 to 100,000, ranging from about 23,224 to 750,000. V, J and CDR3 annotation of the TCR reads was carried out using the Decombinator software suite. Every sample was subsampled to the same number of TCRs (28,000) for the PS versus PT1 abundance plots. TCRs were defined as expanded if absent before sensitization and observed at least eight times at the 2-week time point. Starting from the raw public reads, TCRdb applied fastp trimming at Q25, assembled clones with MiXCR and retained in-frame beta chains. All rows with the same CDR3 protein become a single entry with the most common DNA and genes. TCRdb's processing, not the study's, gives the V and J calls here. Counted in this sample were about 140,000 distinct CDR3 sequences; roughly 12% of them appeared once. The ten largest clones add up to more than 1.1% of the sample.

This clonotype was seen repeatedly, ten times or more. The clone's antigen remains unknown. The sample holds no much larger clone one base away, and base qualities are not on file. Trimming takes 0 bases from V and 11 bases from J, and the germline ends sit 11 bases apart. The CDR3, from cysteine to phenylalanine, totals 13 residues. The kept DNA is CDR3 alone, 39 bases in frame from the first base. The germline V gene (reference sequence) yields LNHDA for CDR1 and SQIVND for CDR2. Study-level results and caveats: Patch test score correlated positively with the number of PT1 expanded TCRs, reaching significance at thresholds 8, 16 and 32 but not at 4. DPC sensitization did not change how many TCRs were above 1 in 1000 frequency, and no evidence was found of alterations in global repertoire structure. After repeated subsampling, the strength of the expansion versus patch-test correlation and the threshold at which it became significant changed. Significantly more large CDR3 similarity clusters were formed by expanded TCRs than by pre-sensitization or healthy control sets, consistent with antigen-driven responses. Alopecia, a presumed autoimmune disease, was present in all patients, so the immune response of the patients might differ from that of healthy individuals.

This TCR derives from a woman aged 50 to 60 with alopecia areata. Some clones in this sample may be carry-over from other donors' samples. The V and J genes are TRBV19 and TRBJ2-1; there is no confident call for the D gene. The source material was whole blood, sampled in connection with sensitization to the hapten diphenylcyclopropenone (DPC). The bases are TGTGCCAGTAGTATAGATCGGACCAGTCAGCAGTTCTTC. Its amino acids are CASSIDRTSQQFF.